This is a list of T cell receptor beta chains from one sample in a study of blood T cell repertoires in COVID-19. The assay was immunoSEQ multiplex PCR, and TCRdb's table has in-frame clones only and misses some. The table records around 200,000 clones, about 85% of them present only once. Sequencing was done on a sample of PBMCs or T cells enriched from blood (not recorded which). The receptors were gathered from a man in his forties or fifties who had recovered from COVID-19. Both conserved end residues are part of each CDR3. A D gene is named only where the DNA matches it firmly. Clone size, where shown, is once, few, many, or a class for clones that have expanded.

J gene	clone size	V gene	D gene	CDR3 protein	CDR3 DNA
TRBJ2-5	NA	TRBV2	NA	CASSDLGADPTNRKTQYF	TGTGCCAGCAGTGACTTGGGCGCGGATCCGACTAATAGAAAGACCCAGTACTTC
TRBJ1-6	NA	TRBV6-5	NA	CASWAGRVSSPLHF	TGTGCCAGCTGGGCCGGCCGCGTTAGTTCACCCCTCCACTTT
TRBJ2-3	NA	TRBV5-1	NA	CASSATVGQGGTDTQYF	TGCGCCAGCAGCGCGACTGTAGGGCAGGGCGGTACAGATACGCAGTATTTT
TRBJ1-5	NA	TRBV20-1	NA	CSASRDGTPNQPQHF	TGCAGTGCTAGTAGGGACGGGACACCGAATCAGCCCCAGCATTTT
TRBJ1-1	once	TRBV5-5	NA	CASSLGTWNTEAFF	TGTGCCAGCAGCTTAGGGACATGGAACACTGAAGCTTTCTTT
TRBJ2-7	NA	TRBV7-2	NA	CASSLSRTVTYEQYF	TGTGCCAGCAGCTTATCTAGGACAGTCACCTACGAGCAGTACTTC
TRBJ2-5	NA	TRBV5-4	NA	CASSLGGQGGETQYF	TGTGCCAGCAGCCTGGGAGGGCAGGGGGGAGAGACCCAGTACTTC
TRBJ2-7	NA	TRBV11-3	NA	CASSLVVSYEQYF	TGTGCCAGCAGCTTAGTCGTCTCCTACGAGCAGTACTTC
TRBJ2-7	NA	TRBV19	NA	CASSSKGRTYEQYF	TGTGCCAGTAGTAGTAAGGGGAGGACCTACGAGCAGTACTTC
TRBJ1-5	NA	TRBV28	NA	CASSLNLPPNQPQHF	TGTGCCAGCAGTTTAAATCTTCCCCCCAATCAGCCCCAGCATTTT
TRBJ1-2	few	TRBV11-3	NA	CASSRSGIYGYTF	TGTGCCAGCAGCCGCTCGGGGATATATGGCTACACCTTC
TRBJ1-1	NA	TRBV29-1	NA	CSAYLSDTEAFF	TGCAGTGCTTACCTATCGGACACTGAAGCTTTCTTT
TRBJ2-7	NA	TRBV7-6	NA	CASSPPDRHYEQYF	TGTGCCAGCAGCCCCCCGGACAGACACTACGAGCAGTACTTC
TRBJ2-5	NA	TRBV18	NA	CASSLSSTGRFKGETQYF	TGTGCCAGCTCACTATCCTCGACAGGGAGGTTTAAGGGAGAGACCCAGTACTTC
TRBJ1-1	many	TRBV4-1	NA	CASSRQENTEAFF	TGCGCCAGCAGCCGACAGGAGAACACTGAAGCTTTCTTT
TRBJ1-2	few	TRBV2	TRBD1	CASRRDRGGNYGYTF	TGTGCCAGCAGGAGGGACAGGGGGGGCAACTATGGCTACACCTTC
TRBJ2-1	NA	TRBV30	TRBD2	CAWGHSGGAYNEQFF	TGTGCCTGGGGGCATAGCGGGGGGGCCTACAATGAGCAGTTCTTC
TRBJ1-1	NA	TRBV19	NA	CASSIQGTDTEAFF	TGTGCCAGTAGTATTCAGGGGACCGACACTGAAGCTTTCTTT
TRBJ2-2	NA	TRBV28	NA	CASSSTGQKNTGELFF	TGTGCCAGCAGTTCGACCGGACAAAAGAACACCGGGGAGCTGTTTTTT
TRBJ1-1	NA	TRBV20-1	NA	CSATTTSEPFF	TGCAGTGCTACTACTACGTCGGAACCTTTCTTT
TRBJ2-2	few	TRBV6-4	NA	CASSALQGIGELFF	TGTGCCAGCAGTGCCTTGCAGGGCATCGGGGAGCTGTTTTTT